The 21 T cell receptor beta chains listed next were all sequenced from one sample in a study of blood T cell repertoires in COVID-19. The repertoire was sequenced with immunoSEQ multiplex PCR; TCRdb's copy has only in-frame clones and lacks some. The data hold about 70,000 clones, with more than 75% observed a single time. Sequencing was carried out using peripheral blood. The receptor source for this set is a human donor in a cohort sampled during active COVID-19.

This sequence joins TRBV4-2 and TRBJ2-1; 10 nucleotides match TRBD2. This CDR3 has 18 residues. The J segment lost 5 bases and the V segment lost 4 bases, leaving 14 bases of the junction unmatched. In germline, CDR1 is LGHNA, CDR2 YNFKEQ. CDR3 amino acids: CASSLLFAGTSGDNEQFF. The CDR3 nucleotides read TGTGCCAGCAGCCTCCTCTTTGCTGGAACTAGCGGGGACAATGAGCAGTTCTTC.

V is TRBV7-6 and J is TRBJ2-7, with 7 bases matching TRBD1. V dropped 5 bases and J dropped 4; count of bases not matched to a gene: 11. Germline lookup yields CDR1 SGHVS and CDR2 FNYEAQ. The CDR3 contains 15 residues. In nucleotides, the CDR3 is TGTGCCAGCAGCCCGCGACAGGGCCCTGGATACGAGCAGTACTTC. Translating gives CASSPRQGPGYEQYF. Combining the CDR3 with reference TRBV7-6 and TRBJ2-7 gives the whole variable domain GAGVSQSPRYKVTKRGQDVALRCDPISGHVSLYWYRQALGQGPEFLTYFNYEAQQDKSGLPNDRFSAERPEGSISTLTIQRTEQRDSAMYRCASSPRQGPGYEQYFGPGTRLTVT.

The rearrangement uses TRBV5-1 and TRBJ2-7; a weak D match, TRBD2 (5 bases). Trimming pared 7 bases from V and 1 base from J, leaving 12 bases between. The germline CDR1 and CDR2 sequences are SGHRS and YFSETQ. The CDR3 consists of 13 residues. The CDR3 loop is CASRLGSSYEQYF. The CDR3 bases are TGCGCCAGCCGGCTGGGGAGTTCCTACGAGCAGTACTTC. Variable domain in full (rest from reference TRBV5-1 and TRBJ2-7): KAGVTQTPRYLIKTRGQQVTLSCSPISGHRSVSWYQQTPGQGLQFLFEYFSETQRNKGNFPGRFSGRQFSNSRSEMNVSTLELGDSALYLCASRLGSSYEQYFGPGTRLTVT.

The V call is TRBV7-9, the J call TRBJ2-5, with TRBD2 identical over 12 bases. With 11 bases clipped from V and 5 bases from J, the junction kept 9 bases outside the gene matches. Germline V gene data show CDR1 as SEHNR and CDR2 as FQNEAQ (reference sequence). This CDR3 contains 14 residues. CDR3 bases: TGTGCCTACCGCAGACTAGCGGGAGTCGAGACCCAGTACTTC. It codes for CAYRRLAGVETQYF.

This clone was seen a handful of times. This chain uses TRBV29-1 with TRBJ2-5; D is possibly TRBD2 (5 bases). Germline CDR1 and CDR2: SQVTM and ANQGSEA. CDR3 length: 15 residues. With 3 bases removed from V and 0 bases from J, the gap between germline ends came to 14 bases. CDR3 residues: CSVDFPWENQETQYF. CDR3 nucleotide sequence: TGCAGCGTTGATTTCCCTTGGGAGAACCAAGAGACCCAGTACTTC.

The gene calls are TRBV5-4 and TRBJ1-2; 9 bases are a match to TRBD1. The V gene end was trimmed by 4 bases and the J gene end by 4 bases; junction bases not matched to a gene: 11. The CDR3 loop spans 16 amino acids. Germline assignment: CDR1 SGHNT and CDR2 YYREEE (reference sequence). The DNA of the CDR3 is TGTGCCAGCAGCACCGCCGGGACAGGGAGGTTCTATGGCTACACCTTC. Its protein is CASSTAGTGRFYGYTF. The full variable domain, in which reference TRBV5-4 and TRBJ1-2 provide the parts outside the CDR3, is ETGVTQSPTHLIKTRGQQVTLRCSSQSGHNTVSWYQQALGQGPQFIFQYYREEENGRGNFPPRFSGLQFPNYSSELNVNALELDDSALYLCASSTAGTGRFYGYTFGSGTRLTVV.

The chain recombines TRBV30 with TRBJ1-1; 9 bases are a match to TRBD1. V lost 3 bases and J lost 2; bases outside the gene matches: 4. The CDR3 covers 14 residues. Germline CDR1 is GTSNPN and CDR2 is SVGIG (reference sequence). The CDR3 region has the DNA TGTGCCTGGAGGGGGGACAGGGATAACACTGAAGCTTTCTTT. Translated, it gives CAWRGDRDNTEAFF.

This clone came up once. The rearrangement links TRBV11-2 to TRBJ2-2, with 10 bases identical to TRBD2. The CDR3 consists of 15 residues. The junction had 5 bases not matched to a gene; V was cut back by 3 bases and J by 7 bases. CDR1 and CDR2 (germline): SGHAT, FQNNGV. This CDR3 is CASSLGLATVGELFF. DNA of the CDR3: TGTGCCAGCAGCTTGGGACTAGCGACCGTCGGGGAGCTGTTTTTT.

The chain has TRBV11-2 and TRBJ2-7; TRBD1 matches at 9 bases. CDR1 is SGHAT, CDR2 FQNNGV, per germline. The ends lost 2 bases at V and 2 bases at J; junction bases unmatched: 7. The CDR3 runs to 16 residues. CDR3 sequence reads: CASSLSGGQGTYEQYF. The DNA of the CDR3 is TGTGCCAGCAGCTTAAGTGGCGGACAGGGGACCTACGAGCAGTACTTC.

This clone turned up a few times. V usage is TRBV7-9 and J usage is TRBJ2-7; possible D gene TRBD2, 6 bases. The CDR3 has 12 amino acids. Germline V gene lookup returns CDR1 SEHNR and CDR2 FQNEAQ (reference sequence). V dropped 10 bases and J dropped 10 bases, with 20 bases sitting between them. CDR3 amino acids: CATGLASIHQYF. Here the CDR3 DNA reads TGTGCCACCGGGCTAGCGAGCATCCATCAGTACTTC.

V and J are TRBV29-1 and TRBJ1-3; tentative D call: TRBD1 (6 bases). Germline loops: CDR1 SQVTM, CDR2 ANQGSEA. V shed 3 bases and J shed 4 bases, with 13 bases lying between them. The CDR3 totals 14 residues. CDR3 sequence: CSVDSKQGGNTIYF. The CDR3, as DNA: TGCAGCGTTGACTCAAAACAGGGAGGAAACACCATATATTTT.

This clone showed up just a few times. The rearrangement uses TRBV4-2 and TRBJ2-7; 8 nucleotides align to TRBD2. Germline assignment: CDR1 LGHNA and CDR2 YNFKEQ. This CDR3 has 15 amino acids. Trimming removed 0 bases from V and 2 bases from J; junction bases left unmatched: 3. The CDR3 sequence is CASSQESGGPYEQYF. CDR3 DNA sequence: TGTGCCAGCAGCCAAGAGTCGGGAGGGCCCTACGAGCAGTACTTC.

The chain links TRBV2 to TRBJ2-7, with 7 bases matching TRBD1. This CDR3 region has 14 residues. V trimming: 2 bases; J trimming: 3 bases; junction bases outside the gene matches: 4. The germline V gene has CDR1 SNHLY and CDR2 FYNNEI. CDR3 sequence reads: CASSESTGFYEQYF. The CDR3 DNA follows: TGTGCCAGCAGTGAATCGACAGGGTTCTACGAGCAGTACTTC.

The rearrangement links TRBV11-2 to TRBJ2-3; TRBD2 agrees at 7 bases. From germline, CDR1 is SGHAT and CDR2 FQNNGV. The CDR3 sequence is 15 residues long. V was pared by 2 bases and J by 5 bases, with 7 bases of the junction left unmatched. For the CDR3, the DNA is TGTGCCAGCAGCTTAAGTGGCGGGAGCCGAGATACGCAGTATTTT. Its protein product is CASSLSGGSRDTQYF. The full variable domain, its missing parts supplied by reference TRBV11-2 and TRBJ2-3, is EAGVAQSPRYKIIEKRQSVAFWCNPISGHATLYWYQQILGQGPKLLIQFQNNGVVDDSQLPKDRFSAERLKGVDSTLKIQPAKLEDSAVYLCASSLSGGSRDTQYFGPGTRLTVL.

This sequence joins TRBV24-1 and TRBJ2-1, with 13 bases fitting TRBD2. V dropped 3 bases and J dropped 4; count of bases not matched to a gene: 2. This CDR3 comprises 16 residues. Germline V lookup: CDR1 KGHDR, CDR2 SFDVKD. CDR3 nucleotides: TGTGCCACCAGTGATGGACTAGCGGGAGAATACAATGAGCAGTTCTTC. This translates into CATSDGLAGEYNEQFF.

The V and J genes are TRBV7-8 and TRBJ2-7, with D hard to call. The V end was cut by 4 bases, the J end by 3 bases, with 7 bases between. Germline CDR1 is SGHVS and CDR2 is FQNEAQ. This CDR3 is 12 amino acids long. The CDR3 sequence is CASSSLSYEQYF. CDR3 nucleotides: TGTGCCAGCAGCTCTCTTAGCTACGAGCAGTACTTC.

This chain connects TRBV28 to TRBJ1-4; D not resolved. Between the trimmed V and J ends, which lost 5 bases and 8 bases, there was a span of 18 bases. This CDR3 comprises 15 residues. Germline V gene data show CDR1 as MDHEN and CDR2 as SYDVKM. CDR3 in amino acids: CASSPPAGGREKLFF. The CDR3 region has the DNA TGTGCCAGCAGTCCCCCGGCGGGAGGGAGGGAAAAACTGTTTTTT.

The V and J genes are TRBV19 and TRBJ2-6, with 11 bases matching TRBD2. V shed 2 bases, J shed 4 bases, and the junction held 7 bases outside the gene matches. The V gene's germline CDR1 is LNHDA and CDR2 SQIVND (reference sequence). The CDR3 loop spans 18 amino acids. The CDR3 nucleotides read TGTGCCAGTAGTATACTGACTAGCGGGACCCGAGGGGCCAACGTCCTGACTTTC. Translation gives CASSILTSGTRGANVLTF.

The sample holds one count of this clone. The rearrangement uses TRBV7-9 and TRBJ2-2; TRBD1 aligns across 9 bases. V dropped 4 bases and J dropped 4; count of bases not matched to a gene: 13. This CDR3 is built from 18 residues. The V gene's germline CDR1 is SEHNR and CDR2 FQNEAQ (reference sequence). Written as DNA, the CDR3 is TGTGCCAGCAGCTCCCCAAGGGACAGGGAAGATAGCACCGGGGAGCTGTTTTTT. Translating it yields CASSSPRDREDSTGELFF. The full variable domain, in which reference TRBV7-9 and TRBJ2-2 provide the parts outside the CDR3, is DTGVSQNPRHKITKRGQNVTFRCDPISEHNRLYWYRQTLGQGPEFLTYFQNEAQLEKSRLLSDRFSAERPKGSFSTLEIQRTEQGDSAMYLCASSSPRDREDSTGELFFGEGSRLTVL.

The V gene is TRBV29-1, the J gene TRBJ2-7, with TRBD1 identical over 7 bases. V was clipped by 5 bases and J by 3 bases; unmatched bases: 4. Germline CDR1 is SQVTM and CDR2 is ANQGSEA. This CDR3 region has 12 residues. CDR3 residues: CSVLSGGYEQYF. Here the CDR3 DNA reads TGCAGCGTTCTCTCAGGGGGCTACGAGCAGTACTTC.

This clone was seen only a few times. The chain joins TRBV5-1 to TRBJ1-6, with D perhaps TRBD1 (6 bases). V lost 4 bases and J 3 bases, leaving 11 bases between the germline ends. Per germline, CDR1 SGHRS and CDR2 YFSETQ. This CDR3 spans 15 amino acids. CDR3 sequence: CASSQQGDYNSPLHF. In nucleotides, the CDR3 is TGCGCCAGCAGCCAACAGGGAGACTATAATTCACCCCTCCACTTT.